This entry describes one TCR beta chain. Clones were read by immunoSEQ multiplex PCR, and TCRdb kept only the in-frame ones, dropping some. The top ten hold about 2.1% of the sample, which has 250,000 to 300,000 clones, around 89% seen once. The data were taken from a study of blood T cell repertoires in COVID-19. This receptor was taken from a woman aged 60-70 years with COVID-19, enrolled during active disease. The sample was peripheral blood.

The CDR3 sequence is CATSTSDRDGNTIYF. In DNA, the CDR3 is TGTGCCACCAGCACCAGCGACAGGGACGGAAACACCATATATTTT. The chain carries TRBV15 and TRBJ1-3, with 7 bases fitting TRBD1. This CDR3 has 15 amino acids. V lost 4 bases to trimming and J lost 4 bases; unmatched junction nucleotides: 7. The germline V gene encodes CDR1 LNHNV and CDR2 YYDKDF (reference sequence).